This entry lists 22 T cell receptor beta chains sequenced from one sample in a study of T cell clones after liver transplantation. Clones were read by immunoSEQ multiplex PCR, and TCRdb kept only the in-frame ones, dropping some. The table shows about 45,000 clones, with more than 70% occurring only once. The source material was CD4+ T cells from blood, sampled 24 months after liver transplant. The receptors derive from a human patient who received a liver transplant. Some T cells here may be from the graft donor.

V and J are TRBV23-1 and TRBJ2-7; TRBD1 or TRBD2 may be the D gene (6 bases each). TRBV23-1 is flagged as an ORF with uncertain function. Trimming removed 7 bases at V and 8 bases at J, with 15 bases between. This CDR3 is 12 amino acids long. CDR3 loop: CASIRGLLKQYF. The CDR3 DNA follows: TGCGCCAGCATTCGGGGGCTCCTCAAGCAGTACTTC.

The CDR3 nucleotides read TGTGCCAGCAGTTTAGTCGGGAGGTATGAGCAGTTCTTC. It specifies CASSLVGRYEQFF. The chain employs TRBV27 and TRBJ2-1, with 7 positions matching TRBD2. Germline V gene data show CDR1 as MNHEY and CDR2 as SMNVEV (reference sequence). J gave up 8 bases and V 2 bases, and 3 bases lay outside the gene matches. The CDR3 runs to 13 residues.

This chain links TRBV27 with TRBJ1-6; D is unclear. Looked up from germline, CDR1 is MNHEY and CDR2 is SMNVEV (reference sequence). Trimming shortened V by 0 bases and J by 0 bases, and 15 bases separated the two germline ends. This CDR3 region has 19 residues. The CDR3 bases are TGTGCCAGCAGTTTATCGAACCCCACTCAGAGCTCCTATAATTCACCCCTCCACTTT. It specifies CASSLSNPTQSSYNSPLHF.

This rearrangement joins TRBV2 to TRBJ1-1; 7 nucleotides match TRBD1. Germline trimming cut 10 bases from V and 2 bases from J; bases unmatched to any gene: 10. From germline, CDR1 is SNHLY and CDR2 FYNNEI. The CDR3 has 14 residues. DNA for the CDR3: TGTGCCACCTACAGGGGCAGGGGTAACACTGAAGCTTTCTTT. Protein sequence: CATYRGRGNTEAFF.

The J gene is TRBJ2-3, the V gene TRBV9, with 11 bases that match TRBD2. The CDR3 is made up of 16 amino acids. V dropped 0 bases and J dropped 4; count of bases not matched to a gene: 4. The V gene's germline CDR1 is SGDLS and CDR2 YYNGEE. The CDR3 DNA follows: TGTGCCAGCAGCGTAGGACTAGCGGGATTCGCAGATACGCAGTATTTT. This translates into CASSVGLAGFADTQYF.

This clone has a single count. V usage is TRBV10-1 and J usage is TRBJ2-5, with TRBD2 matching over 7 bases. Per the germline V gene, CDR1 is WNHNN and CDR2 is SYGVQD (reference sequence). There are 13 residues in the CDR3. V lost 6 bases and J lost 4; bases outside the gene matches: 5. CDR3 residues: CASSLGLRETQYF. In nucleotides, the CDR3 is TGCGCCAGCAGCTTGGGACTAAGAGAGACCCAGTACTTC.

The rearrangement links TRBV2 to TRBJ2-1; D remains unclear. Germline CDR1 is SNHLY and CDR2 is FYNNEI. Trimming removed 2 bases from V and 10 bases from J, with 12 bases in between. This CDR3 region has 13 residues. The CDR3 loop reads CASSETLPVEQFF. In DNA form, the CDR3 reads TGTGCCAGCAGTGAAACTCTACCAGTGGAGCAGTTCTTC.

The chain carries TRBV5-8 and TRBJ2-5, with TRBD1 matching 11 bases. V was clipped by 4 bases and J by 5 bases; unmatched bases: 1. CDR3 length: 13 amino acids. CDR1 is SGHTS and CDR2 is YDEGEE in the germline V gene. CDR3 sequence reads: CASSRDRGETQYF. The CDR3 nucleotides are TGTGCCAGCAGCCGGGACAGGGGGGAGACCCAGTACTTC.

The chain joins TRBV25-1 to TRBJ1-6; D unclear. Trimming removed 2 bases from V and 8 bases from J, with 7 bases in between. Per germline, CDR1 MGHDK and CDR2 SYGVNS. The CDR3 is 13 amino acids. Written as DNA, the CDR3 is TGTGCCAGCAGTGAACCCCGAGATTCACCCCTCCACTTT. Translation: CASSEPRDSPLHF.

The V call is TRBV11-2, the J call TRBJ2-1; 13 nucleotides line up with TRBD2. The germline V gene has CDR1 SGHAT and CDR2 FQNNGV. The J segment lost 6 bases and the V segment lost 4 bases, leaving 15 bases of the junction unmatched. CDR3 length: 19 amino acids. CDR3 nucleotide sequence: TGTGCCAGCAGCTCAAGACCCGGGACTAGCGGGATGATTGGCAATGAGCAGTTCTTC. Protein: CASSSRPGTSGMIGNEQFF.

This chain joins TRBV5-1 and TRBJ2-5; D is uncertain. The germline CDR1 and CDR2 sequences are SGHRS and YFSETQ. The CDR3 extends over 13 amino acids. V was clipped by 5 bases and J by 2 bases, with 10 bases between them. CDR3 coding DNA: TGCGCCAGCAGGTATGACACACAAGAGACCCAGTACTTC. Translated, it gives CASRYDTQETQYF. Based on the CDR3 plus reference TRBV5-1 and TRBJ2-5, the full variable domain is KAGVTQTPRYLIKTRGQQVTLSCSPISGHRSVSWYQQTPGQGLQFLFEYFSETQRNKGNFPGRFSGRQFSNSRSEMNVSTLELGDSALYLCASRYDTQETQYFGPGTRLLVL.

The chain couples TRBV5-4 to TRBJ1-1, with 7 bases fitting TRBD1. After removal of 4 bases from V and 1 base from J, the junction contained 7 bases not matched to a gene. The CDR3 is made up of 15 amino acids. Germline V gives CDR1 SGHNT, CDR2 YYREEE (reference sequence). The chain's CDR3 is CASSTEGQRNTEAFF. The CDR3 DNA is TGTGCCAGCAGCACCGAGGGACAGAGGAACACTGAAGCTTTCTTT.

For the CDR3, the DNA is TGTGCCAGTAGTATCATGGAGACCCAGTACTTC. It translates to CASSIMETQYF. The V gene is TRBV19, the J gene TRBJ2-5; D is uncertain. V shed 3 bases and J shed 5 bases, with 4 bases lying between them. This CDR3 spans 11 amino acids. CDR1 LNHDA and CDR2 SQIVND come from the germline V gene (reference sequence). Based on the CDR3 plus reference TRBV19 and TRBJ2-5, the full variable domain is DGGITQSPKYLFRKEGQNVTLSCEQNLNHDAMYWYRQDPGQGLRLIYYSQIVNDFQKGDIAEGYSVSREKKESFPLTVTSAQKNPTAFYLCASSIMETQYFGPGTRLLVL.

This clone is a singleton in its sample. The gene calls are TRBV7-6 and TRBJ1-6; D might be TRBD1 (6 bases). The CDR3 contains 17 residues. V was clipped by 4 bases and J by 10 bases, with 23 bases between them. The germline V gene encodes CDR1 SGHVS and CDR2 FNYEAQ. CDR3 bases: TGTGCCAGCAGCTCAAACCCCCGGACAGCGGTGGGATCACCCCTCCACTTT. As protein: CASSSNPRTAVGSPLHF.

DNA of the CDR3: TGTGCCAGCTCACGGGGGGGCCAAGAGACCCAGTACTTC. Protein sequence: CASSRGGQETQYF. J is TRBJ2-5 and V is TRBV18; the match to TRBD2 covers 7 bases. Losses at the gene ends were 4 bases for V and 1 base for J; bases not matched to a gene: 0. The CDR3 has 13 amino acids. Germline V lookup: CDR1 KGHSH, CDR2 LQKENI.

With respect to this clone: Additional DNA sequences in this sample encode the identical CDR3. This rearrangement joins TRBV7-9 to TRBJ1-1; D not resolved. The germline CDR1 and CDR2 sequences are SEHNR and FQNEAQ (reference sequence). This CDR3 region has 11 residues. V was shortened by 1 base and J by 5 bases, with 2 bases between the two germline ends. The CDR3 loop reads CASSLGTEAFF. The CDR3 nucleotides are TGTGCCAGCAGCTTAGGAACTGAAGCTTTCTTT.

V usage is TRBV28 and J usage is TRBJ1-2; possibly TRBD1 for D (5 bases). Trimming cost V 7 bases and J 0 bases, with 15 bases left between them. Germline V gene sequence: CDR1 MDHEN, CDR2 SYDVKM. The CDR3 consists of 15 residues. CDR3 protein: CASTGTFPSNYGYTF. Here the CDR3 DNA reads TGTGCCAGCACCGGGACCTTCCCGTCTAACTATGGCTACACCTTC.

This chain uses TRBV21-1 with TRBJ2-1; the D segment call TRBD2 is taken from the table without a DNA check. TRBV21-1 is an annotated pseudogene. The CDR3 has 13 amino acids. The DNA for the CDR3 is TGTGCCAGCAGTGGACTAGCGTACAATGAGCAGTTCTTC. Protein sequence: CASSGLAYNEQFF.

The chain links TRBV6-4 to TRBJ1-2; possibly TRBD1 for D (5 bases). The ends were cut back, 2 bases at V and 2 bases at J, with 9 bases in the middle. Germline V lookup: CDR1 MRHNA, CDR2 SNTAGT. The CDR3 runs to 14 residues. CDR3: CASSDQGPNYGYTF. The CDR3 region has the DNA TGTGCCAGCAGTGACCAGGGACCGAACTATGGCTACACCTTC.

This sequence joins TRBV19 and TRBJ1-1; the D is unclear. Germline V lookup: CDR1 LNHDA, CDR2 SQIVND (reference sequence). The V and J ends lost 5 bases and 4 bases respectively, with 17 bases between them. This CDR3 has 15 amino acids. The chain's CDR3 is CASSFTAGAPTEAFF. The CDR3, as DNA: TGTGCCAGTAGTTTCACAGCAGGCGCGCCCACTGAAGCTTTCTTT. Full variable domain (outside the CDR3, taken from reference TRBV19 and TRBJ1-1): DGGITQSPKYLFRKEGQNVTLSCEQNLNHDAMYWYRQDPGQGLRLIYYSQIVNDFQKGDIAEGYSVSREKKESFPLTVTSAQKNPTAFYLCASSFTAGAPTEAFFGQGTRLTVV.

The chain uses TRBV2 and TRBJ2-1, with 10 nucleotides matching TRBD1. V lost 6 bases, J lost 10 bases, and 12 bases stayed unmatched. Germline assignment: CDR1 SNHLY and CDR2 FYNNEI. This CDR3 is 15 amino acids long. DNA for the CDR3: TGTGCCAGCAGACCGGGACAGGGGATGTTTGACGAGCAGTTCTTC. Translation gives CASRPGQGMFDEQFF.

The chain couples TRBV29-1 to TRBJ2-7; possible D gene TRBD1, 6 bases. This CDR3 contains 11 residues. Germline loops: CDR1 SQVTM, CDR2 ANQGSEA. The CDR3 loop is CSGGHVDEQYF. Here the CDR3 DNA reads TGCAGTGGGGGACATGTAGACGAGCAGTACTTC.